This TCR beta chain was profiled in a study of shared clonotypes between healthy human individuals. Background on the study: Three plates each covered CD4 naive and memory; CD8 naive two, CD8 memory one.

Donors comprised only Caucasian adults living in Nashville, Tennessee. Germline values: CDR1 KGHSH, CDR2 LQKENI. The CDR3 has 16 amino acids. V was clipped by 0 bases and J by 7 bases, with 16 bases between them. Genomic DNA per cell subset filled all wells of several immunoSEQ plates. Only in-frame clones appear in the TCRdb table, and some are missing; sequencing was by immunoSEQ multiplex PCR. The table has roughly 1.4 million clones, around 98.5% seen once. Sequencing was performed on naive CD4+ T cells sorted from blood. Subset indicated: CD45RA+ positively selected. This TCR derives from a man aged 30-40 years in good health. This chain links TRBV18 with TRBJ2-1; D uncertain. CDR3 amino acids: CASSPPPGRQGNEQFF. The CDR3 coding sequence is TGTGCCAGCTCACCACCTCCGGGTAGACAAGGGAATGAGCAGTTCTTC.